This TCR beta chain was observed in a study of control samples from healthy donors and cancer patients. The CDR3 runs 15 residues. Trimming shortened V by 3 bases and J by 4 bases, and 15 bases separated the two germline ends. Germline V gene sequence: CDR1 SGHRS, CDR2 YFSETQ. Clones were read by immunoSEQ multiplex PCR, and TCRdb kept only the in-frame ones, dropping some. The sample shows about 180,000 clones, nearly 90% of them seen only once. This receptor was identified in a woman in her forties or fifties in good health. The sample taken for sequencing was blood. V is TRBV5-1 and J is TRBJ2-3, with a weak D call TRBD2 (6 bases). CDR3 sequence: CASSSGTHLADTQYF. In nucleotides, the CDR3 is TGCGCCAGCAGCTCCGGGACTCATCTGGCAGATACGCAGTATTTT.